This T cell receptor (beta chain) was recovered during a study of T-cell reconstitution after alpha-beta-depleted transplantation in children. The V and J ends lost 1 base and 3 bases, in that order; junction bases with no gene match: 5. The CDR3 is made up of 15 amino acids. The V gene's germline CDR1 is MDHEN and CDR2 SYDVKM. Unique molecular identifiers were incorporated when the TCRbeta library was constructed. TCRdb re-analysed the PCR reads in MiXCR, keeping a single row per CDR3 protein. The profile shows about 610,000 distinct CDR3 sequences, approximately 30% of them singletons. This clonotype was counted only a few times.

The chain carries TRBV28 and TRBJ2-7; 8 nucleotides match TRBD2. This TCR came from a boy younger than two with Wiskott-Aldrich syndrome, due to receive a stem cell transplant. Sequences were derived from PBMCs, sampled before TCRalphabeta/CD19-depleted stem cell transplant. The CDR3 DNA reads as TGTGCCAGCAGTTTATTGGGCCTAGCGGGCTACGAGCAGTACTTC. It encodes CASSLLGLAGYEQYF.